This TCR beta chain originates from a study of T cell responses to AZD1222 COVID-19 vaccine. Here immunoSEQ multiplex PCR was the method, and the copy in TCRdb shows in-frame clones only, minus some. The sample has 200,000 or so clones; 87% are singletons. General study points: Baseline serology detected seropositivity in only 6 or 7 AZD1222 recipients. Reports indicate that nearly half of spike-specific TCRs are directed at unmutated variant regions.

This clone was seen just once. No antigen is known for it. V dropped 2 bases and J dropped 1 base, with 16 bases sitting between them. This CDR3 region has 16 residues. From germline, CDR1 is SGHKS and CDR2 YYEKEE (reference sequence). The sequences come from peripheral blood, collected on day 0 of MenACWY control vaccination. This clonotype was sampled from an adult in good health. The chain carries TRBV5-5 and TRBJ2-7; a possible D gene is TRBD1 (6 bases). CDR3 bases: TGTGCCAGCAGCTTCCTTGGGGACACGGCATCCTACGAGCAGTACTTC. Protein: CASSFLGDTASYEQYF. The full variable domain, completed using reference TRBV5-5 and TRBJ2-7, is DAGVTQSPTHLIKTRGQQVTLRCSPISGHKSVSWYQQVLGQGPQFIFQYYEKEERGRGNFPDRFSARQFPNYSSELNVNALLLGDSALYLCASSFLGDTASYEQYFGPGTRLTVT.